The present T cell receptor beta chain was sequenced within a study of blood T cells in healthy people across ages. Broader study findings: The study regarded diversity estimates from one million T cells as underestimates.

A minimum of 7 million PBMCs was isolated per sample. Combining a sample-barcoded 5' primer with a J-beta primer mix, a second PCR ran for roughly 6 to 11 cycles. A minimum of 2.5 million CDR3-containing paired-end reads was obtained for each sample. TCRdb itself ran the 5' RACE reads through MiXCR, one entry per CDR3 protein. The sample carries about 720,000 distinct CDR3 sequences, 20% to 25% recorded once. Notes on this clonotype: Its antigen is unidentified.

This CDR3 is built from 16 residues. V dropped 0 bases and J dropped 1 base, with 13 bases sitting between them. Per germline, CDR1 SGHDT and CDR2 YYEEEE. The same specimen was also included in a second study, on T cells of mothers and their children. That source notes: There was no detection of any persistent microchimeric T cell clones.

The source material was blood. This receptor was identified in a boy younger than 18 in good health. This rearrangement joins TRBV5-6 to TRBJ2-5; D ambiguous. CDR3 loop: CASSLVGAGIQETQYF. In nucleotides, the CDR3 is TGTGCCAGCAGCTTGGTCGGCGCAGGCATCCAAGAGACCCAGTACTTC.